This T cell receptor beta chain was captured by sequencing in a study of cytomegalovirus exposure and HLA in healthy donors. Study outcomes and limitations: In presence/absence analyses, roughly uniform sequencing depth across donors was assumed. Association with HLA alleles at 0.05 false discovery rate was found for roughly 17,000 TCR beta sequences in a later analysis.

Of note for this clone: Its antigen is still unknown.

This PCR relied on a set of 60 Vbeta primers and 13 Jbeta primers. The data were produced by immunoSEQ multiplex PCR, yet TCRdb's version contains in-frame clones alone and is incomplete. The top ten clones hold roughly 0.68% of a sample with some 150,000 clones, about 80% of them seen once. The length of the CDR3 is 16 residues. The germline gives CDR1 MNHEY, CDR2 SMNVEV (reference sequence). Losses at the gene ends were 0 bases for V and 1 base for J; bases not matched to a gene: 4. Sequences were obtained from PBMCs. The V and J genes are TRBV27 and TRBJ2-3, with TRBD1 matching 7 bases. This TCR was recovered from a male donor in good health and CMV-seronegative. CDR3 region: CASSLSPGGGTDTQYF. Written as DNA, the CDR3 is TGTGCCAGCAGTTTATCCCCAGGGGGAGGCACAGATACGCAGTATTTT.